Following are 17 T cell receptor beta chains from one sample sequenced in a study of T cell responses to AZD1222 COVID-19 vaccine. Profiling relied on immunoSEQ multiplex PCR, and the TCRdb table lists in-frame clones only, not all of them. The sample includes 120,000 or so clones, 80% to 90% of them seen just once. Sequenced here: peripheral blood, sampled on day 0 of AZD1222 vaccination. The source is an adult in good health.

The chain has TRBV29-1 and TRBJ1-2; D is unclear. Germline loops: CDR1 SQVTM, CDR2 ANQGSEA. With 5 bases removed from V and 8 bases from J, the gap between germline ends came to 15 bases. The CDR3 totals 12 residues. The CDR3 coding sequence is TGCAGCGTTATGTGGGCGGCTGGGGGCTACACCTTC. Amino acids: CSVMWAAGGYTF.

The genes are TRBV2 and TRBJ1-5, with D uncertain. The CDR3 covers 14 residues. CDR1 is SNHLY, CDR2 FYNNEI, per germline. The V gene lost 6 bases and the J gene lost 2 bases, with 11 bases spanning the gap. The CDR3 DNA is TGTGCCAGCAGCTTCTACGGGGGCAATCAGCCCCAGCATTTT. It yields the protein CASSFYGGNQPQHF.

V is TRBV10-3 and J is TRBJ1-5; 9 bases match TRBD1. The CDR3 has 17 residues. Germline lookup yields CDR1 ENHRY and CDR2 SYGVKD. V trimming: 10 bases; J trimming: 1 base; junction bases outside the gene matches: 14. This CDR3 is CATGTGTAAASNQPQHF. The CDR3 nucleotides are TGTGCCACCGGGACAGGGACAGCGGCAGCAAGCAATCAGCCCCAGCATTTT.

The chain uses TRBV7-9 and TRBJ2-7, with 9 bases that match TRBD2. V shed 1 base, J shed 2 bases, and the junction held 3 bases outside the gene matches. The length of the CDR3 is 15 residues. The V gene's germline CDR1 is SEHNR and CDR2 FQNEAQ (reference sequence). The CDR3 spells CASSLVGGGAYEQYF. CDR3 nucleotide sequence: TGTGCCAGCAGCTTAGTGGGCGGGGGGGCCTACGAGCAGTACTTC.

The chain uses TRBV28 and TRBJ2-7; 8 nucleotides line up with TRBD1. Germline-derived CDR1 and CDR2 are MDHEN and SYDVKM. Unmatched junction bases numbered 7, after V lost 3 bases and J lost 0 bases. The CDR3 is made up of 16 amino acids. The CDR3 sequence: CASSLGSGGNSYEQYF. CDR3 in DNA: TGTGCCAGCAGTTTGGGTTCAGGGGGCAACTCCTACGAGCAGTACTTC.

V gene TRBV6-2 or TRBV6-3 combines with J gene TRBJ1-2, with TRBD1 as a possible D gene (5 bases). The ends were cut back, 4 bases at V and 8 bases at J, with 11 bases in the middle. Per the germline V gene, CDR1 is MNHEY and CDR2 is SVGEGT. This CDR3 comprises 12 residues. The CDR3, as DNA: TGTGCCAGCAGTTTCGGGGCTCAAGGCTACACCTTC. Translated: CASSFGAQGYTF.

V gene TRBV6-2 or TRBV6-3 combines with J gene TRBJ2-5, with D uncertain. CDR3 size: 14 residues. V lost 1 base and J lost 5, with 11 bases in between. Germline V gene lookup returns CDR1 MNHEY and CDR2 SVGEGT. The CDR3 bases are TGTGCCAGCAGTTACTTGGGGATTGGTGAGACCCAGTACTTC. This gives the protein CASSYLGIGETQYF.

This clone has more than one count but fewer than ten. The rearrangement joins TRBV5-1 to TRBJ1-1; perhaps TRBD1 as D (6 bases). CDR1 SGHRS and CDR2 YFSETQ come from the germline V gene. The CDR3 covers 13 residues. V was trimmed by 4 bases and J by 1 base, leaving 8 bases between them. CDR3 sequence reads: CASSRDTNTEAFF. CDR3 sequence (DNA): TGCGCCAGCAGCAGGGACACGAACACTGAAGCTTTCTTT.

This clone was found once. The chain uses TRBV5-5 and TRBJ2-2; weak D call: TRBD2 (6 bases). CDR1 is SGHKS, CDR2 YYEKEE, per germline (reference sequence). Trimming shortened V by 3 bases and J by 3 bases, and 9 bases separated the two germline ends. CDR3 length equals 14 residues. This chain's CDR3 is CASSWEDYTGELFF. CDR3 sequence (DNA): TGTGCCAGCAGCTGGGAGGATTACACCGGGGAGCTGTTTTTT.

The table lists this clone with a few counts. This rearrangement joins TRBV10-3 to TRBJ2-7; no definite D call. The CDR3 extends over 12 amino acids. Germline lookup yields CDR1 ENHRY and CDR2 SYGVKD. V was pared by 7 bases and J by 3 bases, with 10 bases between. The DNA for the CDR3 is TGTGCCATCAAAAACGAGGACTACGAGCAGTACTTC. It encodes CAIKNEDYEQYF.

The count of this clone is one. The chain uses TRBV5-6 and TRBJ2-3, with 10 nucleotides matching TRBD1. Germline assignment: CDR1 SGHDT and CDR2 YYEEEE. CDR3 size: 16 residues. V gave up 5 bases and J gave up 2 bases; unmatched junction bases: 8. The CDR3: CASRPDRGQDTDTQYF. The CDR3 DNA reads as TGTGCCAGCAGACCTGACAGGGGGCAAGACACAGATACGCAGTATTTT.

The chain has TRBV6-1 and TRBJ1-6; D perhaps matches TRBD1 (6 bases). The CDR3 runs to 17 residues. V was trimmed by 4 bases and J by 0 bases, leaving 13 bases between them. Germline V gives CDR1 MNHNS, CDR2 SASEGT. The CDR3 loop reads CASSGQGRSSYNSPLHF. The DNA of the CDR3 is TGTGCCAGCAGTGGTCAGGGGAGGAGCTCCTATAATTCACCCCTCCACTTT.

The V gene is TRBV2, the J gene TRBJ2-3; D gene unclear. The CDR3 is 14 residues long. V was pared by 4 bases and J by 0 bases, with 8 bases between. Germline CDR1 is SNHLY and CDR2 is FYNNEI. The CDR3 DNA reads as TGTGCCAGCAGTGTGGTCACCAGCACAGATACGCAGTATTTT. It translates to CASSVVTSTDTQYF.

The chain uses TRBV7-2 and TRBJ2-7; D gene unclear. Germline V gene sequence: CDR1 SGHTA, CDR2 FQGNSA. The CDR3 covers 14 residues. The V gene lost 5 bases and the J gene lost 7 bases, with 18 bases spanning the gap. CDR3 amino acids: CASSLIRLSREQYF. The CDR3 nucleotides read TGTGCCAGCAGCCTTATCCGACTTTCTCGGGAGCAGTACTTC.

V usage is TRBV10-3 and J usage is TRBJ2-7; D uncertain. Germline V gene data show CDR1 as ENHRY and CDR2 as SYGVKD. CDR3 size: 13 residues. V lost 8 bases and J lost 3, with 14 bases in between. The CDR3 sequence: CAILSPDRYEQYF. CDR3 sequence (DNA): TGTGCCATCTTGTCTCCAGACCGCTACGAGCAGTACTTC.

The CDR3 spells CASSLGVGAGPTSYEQYF. The CDR3 region has the DNA TGTGCCAGCAGCTTAGGGGTCGGGGCGGGCCCCACCTCCTACGAGCAGTACTTC. The V call is TRBV11-2, the J call TRBJ2-7; D assignment may be TRBD1 or TRBD2 (5 bases each). The germline V gene has CDR1 SGHAT and CDR2 FQNNGV. This CDR3 comprises 18 residues. Trimming took 1 base from V and 0 from J, leaving 19 bases between them.

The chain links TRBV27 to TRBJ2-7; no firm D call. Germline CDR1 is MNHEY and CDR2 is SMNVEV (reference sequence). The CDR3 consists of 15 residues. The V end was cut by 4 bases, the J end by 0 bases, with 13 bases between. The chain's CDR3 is CASSWQPGFSYEQYF. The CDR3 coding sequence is TGTGCCAGCAGTTGGCAGCCAGGCTTCTCCTACGAGCAGTACTTC.